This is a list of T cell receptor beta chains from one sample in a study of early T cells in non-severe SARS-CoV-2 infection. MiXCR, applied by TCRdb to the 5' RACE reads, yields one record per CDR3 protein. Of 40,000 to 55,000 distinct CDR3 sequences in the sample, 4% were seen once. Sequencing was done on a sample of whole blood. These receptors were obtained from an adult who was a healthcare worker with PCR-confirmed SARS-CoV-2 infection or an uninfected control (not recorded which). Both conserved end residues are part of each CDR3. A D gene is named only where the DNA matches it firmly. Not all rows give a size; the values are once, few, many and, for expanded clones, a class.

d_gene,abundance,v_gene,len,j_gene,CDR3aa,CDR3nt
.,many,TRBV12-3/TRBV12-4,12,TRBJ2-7,CASSGDSNEQYF,TGTGCCAGCAGTGGCGATAGTAACGAGCAGTACTTC
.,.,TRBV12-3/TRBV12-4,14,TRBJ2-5,CASSAPGSGETQYF,TGTGCCAGCAGTGCACCAGGGTCGGGAGAGACCCAGTACTTC
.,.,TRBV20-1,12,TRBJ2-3,CSGTASTDTQYF,TGCAGTGGGACAGCTAGCACAGATACGCAGTATTTT
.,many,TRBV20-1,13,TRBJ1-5,CSARVVEGQPQHF,TGCAGTGCTAGAGTAGTCGAGGGTCAGCCCCAGCATTTT
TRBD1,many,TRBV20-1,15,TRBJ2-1,CSAAVGGQGYNEQFF,TGCAGTGCGGCCGTAGGAGGACAGGGGTACAATGAGCAGTTCTTC
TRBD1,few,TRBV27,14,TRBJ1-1,CASSLGQGAGRAFF,TGTGCCAGCAGTTTGGGACAGGGGGCGGGCCGGGCTTTCTTT
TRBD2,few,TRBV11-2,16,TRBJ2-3,CASSMGLAGGAYTQYF,TGTGCCAGCAGCATGGGACTAGCGGGGGGCGCTTATACGCAGTATTTT
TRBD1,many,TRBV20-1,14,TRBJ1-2,CSASGTGTLYGYTF,TGCAGTGCTAGCGGGACAGGGACTCTATATGGCTACACCTTC
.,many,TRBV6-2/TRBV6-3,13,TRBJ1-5,CASRWGGNQPQHF,TGTGCCAGCAGGTGGGGCGGCAATCAGCCCCAGCATTTT
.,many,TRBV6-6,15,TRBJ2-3,CASSQRGVSTDTQYF,TGTGCCAGCTCCCAGAGGGGCGTGAGCACAGATACGCAGTATTTT
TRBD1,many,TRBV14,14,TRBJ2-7,CASSGQGVFYEQYF,TGTGCCAGCAGCGGACAGGGGGTGTTCTACGAGCAGTACTTC
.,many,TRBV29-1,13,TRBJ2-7,CSVGEWGVGEQYF,TGCAGCGTTGGAGAGTGGGGGGTAGGGGAGCAGTACTTC
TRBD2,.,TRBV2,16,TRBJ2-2,CASSGSGRADTGELFF,TGTGCCAGCAGTGGGAGCGGGAGGGCCGACACCGGGGAGCTGTTTTTT
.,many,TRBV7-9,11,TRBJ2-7,CASSFGNEQYF,TGTGCCAGCAGCTTCGGAAACGAGCAGTACTTC
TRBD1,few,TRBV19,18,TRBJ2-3,CASSSGTGEPRNTDTQYF,TGTGCCAGTAGTAGCGGGACAGGAGAACCCCGTAACACAGATACGCAGTATTTT
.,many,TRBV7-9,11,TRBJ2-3,CASSLGRTQYF,TGTGCCAGCAGCTTAGGGCGGACGCAGTATTTT
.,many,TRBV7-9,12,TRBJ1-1,CASSFSNTEAFF,TGTGCCAGCAGCTTTTCTAACACTGAAGCTTTCTTT
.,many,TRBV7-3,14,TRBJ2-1,CASSSDDANNEQFF,TGTGCCAGCAGCTCCGACGACGCAAACAATGAGCAGTTCTTC
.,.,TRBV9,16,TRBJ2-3,CASSVATGTGLDTQYF,TGTGCCAGCAGCGTAGCTACTGGAACGGGGCTGGATACGCAGTATTTT
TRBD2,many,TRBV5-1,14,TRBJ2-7,CASSWRLAAYEQYF,TGCGCCAGCAGCTGGCGACTAGCGGCCTACGAGCAGTACTTC
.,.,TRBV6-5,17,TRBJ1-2,CASSYSAPLRGGYGYTF,TGTGCCAGCAGTTACTCAGCCCCCCTGAGGGGCGGCTATGGCTACACCTTC
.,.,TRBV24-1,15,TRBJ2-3,CATSDSRTPGDTQYF,TGTGCCACCAGTGATTCGCGGACGCCCGGTGATACGCAGTATTTT
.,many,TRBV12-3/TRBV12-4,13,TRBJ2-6,CANQKSGANVLTF,TGTGCCAACCAGAAGTCTGGGGCCAACGTCCTGACTTTC
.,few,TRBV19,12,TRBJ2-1,CASSIFGGMAFF,TGTGCCAGTAGTATATTCGGCGGGATGGCGTTCTTC
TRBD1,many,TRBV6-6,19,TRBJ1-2,CASSLSGGQGWKNQDGYTF,TGTGCCAGCAGTCTATCAGGCGGACAGGGGTGGAAGAATCAGGATGGCTACACCTTC
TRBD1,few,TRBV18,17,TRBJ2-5,CASSPSAGQGGAETQYF,TGTGCCAGCTCACCCTCGGCAGGACAGGGAGGCGCAGAGACCCAGTACTTC
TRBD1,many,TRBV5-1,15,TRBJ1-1,CASSITRTGNTEAFF,TGCGCCAGCAGCATTACTCGGACAGGCAACACTGAAGCTTTCTTT
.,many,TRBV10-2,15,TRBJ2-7,CASSEPGHSSYEQYF,TGCGCCAGCAGTGAGCCGGGACACAGCTCCTACGAGCAGTACTTC
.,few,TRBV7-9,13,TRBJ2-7,CATSRAGEDEQYF,TGTGCCACCTCTCGGGCAGGTGAGGACGAGCAGTACTTC
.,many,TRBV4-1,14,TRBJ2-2,CASSQGFGAGELFF,TGCGCCAGCAGCCAGGGGTTTGGCGCCGGGGAGCTGTTTTTT
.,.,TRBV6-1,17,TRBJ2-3,CASSPSTGRGGADTQYF,TGTGCCAGCAGCCCCAGTACCGGGCGTGGCGGGGCAGATACGCAGTATTTT
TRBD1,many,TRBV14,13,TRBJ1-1,CASSHTGATEAFF,TGTGCCAGCAGCCATACAGGGGCCACTGAAGCTTTCTTT